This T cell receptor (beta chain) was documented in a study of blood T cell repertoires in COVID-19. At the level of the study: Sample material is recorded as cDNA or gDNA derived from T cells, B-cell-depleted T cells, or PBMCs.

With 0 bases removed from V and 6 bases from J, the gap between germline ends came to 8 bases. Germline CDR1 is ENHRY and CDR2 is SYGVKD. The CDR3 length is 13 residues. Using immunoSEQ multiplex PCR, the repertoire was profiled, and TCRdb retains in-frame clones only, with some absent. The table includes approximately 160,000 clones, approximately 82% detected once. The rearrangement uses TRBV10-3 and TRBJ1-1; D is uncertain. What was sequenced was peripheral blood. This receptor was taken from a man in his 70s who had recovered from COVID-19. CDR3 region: CAISESEVAEAFF. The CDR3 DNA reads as TGTGCCATCAGTGAGTCGGAGGTGGCTGAAGCTTTCTTT.